The clone carrying this T cell receptor beta chain has only one observation. Its target is unknown. A sample-barcoded 5' primer and a J-beta primer mix were used in a second PCR of about 7 to 12 cycles. All samples yielded 2.5 million or more CDR3-containing paired-end reads. TCRdb passed the 5' RACE reads through MiXCR, listing each CDR3 protein once. The sample contains roughly 1,000,000 distinct CDR3 sequences, less than 25% of which appear only once. This entry belongs to a study of blood T cells in healthy people across ages. Study observations and caveats: CMV status of donors was not determined, possibly confounding expanded clonotype changes. Getting older went along with TCR beta diversity per million T cells dropping roughly linearly.

Isolated per sample were at least 6 million PBMCs. These data also featured in a second study, about T cells of mothers and their children.

The source material was blood. The receptor was derived from a girl aged 2 to 10 in good health.

The CDR3 DNA reads TGTGCCAGCAGTTTTGGGGCCCGATATGGCTACACCTTC. It translates to CASSFGARYGYTF. The rearrangement uses TRBV27 and TRBJ1-2; tentatively, D is TRBD1 (5 bases). With 3 bases removed from V and 5 bases from J, the gap between germline ends came to 10 bases. Germline lookup yields CDR1 MNHEY and CDR2 SMNVEV (reference sequence). The CDR3 loop spans 13 amino acids.